The 5 T cell receptor beta chains below were found in one sample sequenced in a study of T cell responses to AZD1222 COVID-19 vaccine. The protocol was immunoSEQ multiplex PCR, while the TCRdb copy is restricted to in-frame clones and leaves out a portion. Here the sample spans about 150,000 clones, 85% to 90% being singletons. The sequencing here drew on peripheral blood, taken 28 days after the second AZD1222 dose. Every receptor here comes from an adult who received the AZD1222 COVID-19 vaccine.

The rearrangement links TRBV5-1 to TRBJ2-5; TRBD1 aligns across 11 bases. CDR1 and CDR2 from the germline V gene are SGHRS and YFSETQ. Germline trimming cut 3 bases from V and 5 bases from J; bases unmatched to any gene: 18. The CDR3 spans 19 residues. The CDR3 spells CASSSPTGTGGGIFETQYF. CDR3 nucleotide sequence: TGCGCCAGCAGCTCCCCCACCGGGACAGGGGGTGGGATATTTGAGACCCAGTACTTC.

A word on this clone: The junction shows a germline mismatch at one end, possibly a read error. CDR3 nucleotide sequence: TGTGCCAGCAGTTACAGGGAAGCCTTCTTT. This gives the protein CASSYREAFF. The chain joins TRBV6-5 to TRBJ1-1; unclear D gene. This CDR3 has 10 amino acids. Germline V gene sequence: CDR1 MNHEY, CDR2 SVGAGI.

This chain connects TRBV28 to TRBJ1-6; D perhaps matches TRBD1 (5 bases). V shed 6 bases and J shed 0 bases, with 9 bases lying between them. Germline V gene data show CDR1 as MDHEN and CDR2 as SYDVKM. The CDR3 is made up of 15 amino acids. The CDR3 bases are TGTGCCAGCAGGGGGGATAACTCCTATAATTCACCCCTCCACTTT. Protein: CASRGDNSYNSPLHF. The full variable domain, its missing parts supplied by reference TRBV28 and TRBJ1-6, is DVKVTQSSRYLVKRTGEKVFLECVQDMDHENMFWYRQDPGLGLRLIYFSYDVKMKEKGDIPEGYSVSREKKERFSLILESASTNQTSMYLCASRGDNSYNSPLHFGNGTRLTVT.

The chain uses TRBV3-1 (or the pseudogene TRBV3-2) and TRBJ2-1; D is unclear. The CDR3 is made up of 12 amino acids. V was clipped by 1 base and J by 7 bases, with 5 bases between them. Germline values: CDR1 LGHDT, CDR2 YNNKEL (reference sequence). In DNA, the CDR3 is TGTGCCAGCAGCCAAGTAGGGAATGAGCAGTTCTTC. Translated: CASSQVGNEQFF.

The rearrangement uses TRBV24-1 and TRBJ2-4; unclear D gene. The CDR3 consists of 16 residues. The germline V and J ends were trimmed by 2 bases and 0 bases, with 10 bases remaining between them. Germline V gene data show CDR1 as KGHDR and CDR2 as SFDVKD. The CDR3 protein is CATSDSGDLAKNIQYF. CDR3 bases: TGTGCCACCAGTGATTCTGGAGACTTAGCCAAAAACATTCAGTACTTC.